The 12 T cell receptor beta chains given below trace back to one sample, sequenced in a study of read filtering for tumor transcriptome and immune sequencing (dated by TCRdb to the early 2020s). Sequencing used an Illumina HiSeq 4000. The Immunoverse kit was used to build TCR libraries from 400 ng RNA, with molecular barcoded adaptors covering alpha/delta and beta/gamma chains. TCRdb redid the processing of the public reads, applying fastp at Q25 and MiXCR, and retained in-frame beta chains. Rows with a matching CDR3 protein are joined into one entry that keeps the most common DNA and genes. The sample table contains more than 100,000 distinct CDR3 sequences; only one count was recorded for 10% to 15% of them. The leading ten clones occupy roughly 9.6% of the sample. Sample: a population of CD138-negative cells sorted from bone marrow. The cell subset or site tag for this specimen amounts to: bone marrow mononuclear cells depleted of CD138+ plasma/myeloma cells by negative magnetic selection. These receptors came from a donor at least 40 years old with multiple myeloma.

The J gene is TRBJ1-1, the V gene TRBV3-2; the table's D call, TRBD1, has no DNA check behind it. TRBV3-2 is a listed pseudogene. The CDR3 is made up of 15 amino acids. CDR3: CASSPSTGGYAEAFF. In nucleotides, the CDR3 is TGTGCCAGCAGCCCGTCGACAGGGGGGTACGCTGAAGCTTTCTTT.

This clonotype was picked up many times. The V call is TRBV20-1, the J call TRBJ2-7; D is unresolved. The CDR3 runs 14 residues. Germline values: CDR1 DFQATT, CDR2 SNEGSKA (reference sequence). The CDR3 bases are TGCAGCGCTCGGCGGCTTTCAACCACCTACGAGCAGTACTTC. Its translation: CSARRLSTTYEQYF.

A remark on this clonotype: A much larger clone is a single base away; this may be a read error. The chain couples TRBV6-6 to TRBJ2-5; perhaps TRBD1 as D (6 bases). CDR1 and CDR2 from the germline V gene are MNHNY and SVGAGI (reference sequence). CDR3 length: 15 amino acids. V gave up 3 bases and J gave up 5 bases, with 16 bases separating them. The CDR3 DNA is TGTGCCAGCAGTTATCAGATACCAGGGGCGGAGACCCAGTACTTC. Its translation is CASSYQIPGAETQYF.

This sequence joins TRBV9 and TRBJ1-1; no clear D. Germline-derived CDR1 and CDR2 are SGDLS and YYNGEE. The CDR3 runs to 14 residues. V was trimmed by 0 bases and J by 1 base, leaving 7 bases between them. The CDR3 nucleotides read TGTGCCAGCAGCGTAGAGACGGAGAACACTGAAGCTTTCTTT. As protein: CASSVETENTEAFF.

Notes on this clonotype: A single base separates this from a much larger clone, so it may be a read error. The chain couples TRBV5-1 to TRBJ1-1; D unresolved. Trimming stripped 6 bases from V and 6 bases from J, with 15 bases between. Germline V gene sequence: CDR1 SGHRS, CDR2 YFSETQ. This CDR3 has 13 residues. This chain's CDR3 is CASNPREGSEAFF. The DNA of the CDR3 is TGCGCCAGCAACCCCCGCGAGGGTTCTGAAGCTTTCTTT.

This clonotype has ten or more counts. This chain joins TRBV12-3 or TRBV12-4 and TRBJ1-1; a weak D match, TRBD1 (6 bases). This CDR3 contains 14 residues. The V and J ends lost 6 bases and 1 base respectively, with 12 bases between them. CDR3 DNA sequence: TGTGCCAGCAGACTGGGACACGCGAACACTGAAGCTTTCTTT. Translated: CASRLGHANTEAFF.

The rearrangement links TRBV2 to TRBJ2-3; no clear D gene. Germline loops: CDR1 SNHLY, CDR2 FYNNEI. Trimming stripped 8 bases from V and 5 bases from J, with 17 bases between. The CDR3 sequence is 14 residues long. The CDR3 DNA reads TGTGCCAGCGGTAGGTTAGAGGTCGGAGATACGCAGTATTTT. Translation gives CASGRLEVGDTQYF. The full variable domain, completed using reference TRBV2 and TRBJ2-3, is EPEVTQTPSHQVTQMGQEVILRCVPISNHLYFYWYRQILGQKVEFLVSFYNNEISEKSEIFDDQFSVERPDGSNFTLKIRSTKLEDSAMYFCASGRLEVGDTQYFGPGTRLTVL.

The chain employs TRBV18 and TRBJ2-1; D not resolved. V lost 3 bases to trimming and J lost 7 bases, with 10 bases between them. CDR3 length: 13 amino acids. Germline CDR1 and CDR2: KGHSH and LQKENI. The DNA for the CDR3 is TGTGCCAGCTCACCTAGTATTGATAATGAGCAGTTCTTC. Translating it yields CASSPSIDNEQFF.

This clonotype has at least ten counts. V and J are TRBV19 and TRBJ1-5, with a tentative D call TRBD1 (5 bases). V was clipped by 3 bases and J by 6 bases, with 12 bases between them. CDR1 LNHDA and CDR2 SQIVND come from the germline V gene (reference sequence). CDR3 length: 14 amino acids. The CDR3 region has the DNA TGTGCCAGTAGTATTAATGCCGGGGGTCAGCCCCAGCATTTT. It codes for CASSINAGGQPQHF. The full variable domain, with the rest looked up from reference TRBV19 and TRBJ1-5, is DGGITQSPKYLFRKEGQNVTLSCEQNLNHDAMYWYRQDPGQGLRLIYYSQIVNDFQKGDIAEGYSVSREKKESFPLTVTSAQKNPTAFYLCASSINAGGQPQHFGDGTRLSIL.

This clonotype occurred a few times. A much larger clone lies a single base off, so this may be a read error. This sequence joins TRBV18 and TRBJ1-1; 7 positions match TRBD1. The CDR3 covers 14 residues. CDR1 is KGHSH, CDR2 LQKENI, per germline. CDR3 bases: TGTGCCAGCTCACAAGGACAGGCGAACACTGAAGCTCTCTTT. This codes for CASSQGQANTEALF.

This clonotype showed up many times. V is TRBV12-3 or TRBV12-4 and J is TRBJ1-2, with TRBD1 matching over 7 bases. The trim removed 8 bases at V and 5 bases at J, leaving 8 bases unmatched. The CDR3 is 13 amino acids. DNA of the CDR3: TGTGCCAGCCTGAGACAGGGCTTGTATGGCTACACCTTC. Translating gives CASLRQGLYGYTF.

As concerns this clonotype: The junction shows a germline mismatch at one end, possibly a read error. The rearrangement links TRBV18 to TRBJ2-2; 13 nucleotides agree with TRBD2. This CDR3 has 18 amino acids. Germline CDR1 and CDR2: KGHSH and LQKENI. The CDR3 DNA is TGCGCCAGCTCAAATCGGACTAGCGGGAGAGACAACACCGGGGAGCTGTCTTTT. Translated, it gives CASSNRTSGRDNTGELSF.